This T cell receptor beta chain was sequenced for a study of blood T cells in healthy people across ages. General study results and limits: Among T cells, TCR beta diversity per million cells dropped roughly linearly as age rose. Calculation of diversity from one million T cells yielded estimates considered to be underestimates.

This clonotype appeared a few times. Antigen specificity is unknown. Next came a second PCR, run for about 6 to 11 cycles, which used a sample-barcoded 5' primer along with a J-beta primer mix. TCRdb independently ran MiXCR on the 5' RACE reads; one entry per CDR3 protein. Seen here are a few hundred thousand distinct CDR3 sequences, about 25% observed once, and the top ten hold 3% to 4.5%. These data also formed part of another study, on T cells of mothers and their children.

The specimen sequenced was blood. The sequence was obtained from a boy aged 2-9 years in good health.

The CDR3 is CSANRDREYEQFF. The CDR3 DNA reads as TGCAGTGCTAACCGGGACAGGGAATATGAGCAGTTCTTC. The rearrangement links TRBV20-1 to TRBJ2-1; 9 nucleotides line up with TRBD1. The V gene's germline CDR1 is DFQATT and CDR2 SNEGSKA (reference sequence). V lost 4 bases and J lost 8; bases outside the gene matches: 6. The CDR3 extends over 13 amino acids.